This T cell receptor beta chain is drawn from a study of CD8 T cells in Susac syndrome. Sequencing of TCR beta was carried out in blood CD8+ and CD4+ T cells. From germline, CDR1 is SGHRS and CDR2 YFSETQ. Trimming pared 3 bases from V and 7 bases from J, leaving 11 bases between. The length of the CDR3 is 14 residues. A quantity of roughly 0.5 to 1 ug RNA underwent reverse transcription using random hexamers. TCRdb redid the calling of the immunoSEQ multiplex PCR reads with MiXCR, one entry per CDR3 protein. The sample includes under 250,000 distinct CDR3 sequences, 80% to 95% seen only once; the top ten take around 0.07%.

Sequencing was performed on CD4+ T cells from PBMCs. The genes are TRBV5-1 and TRBJ1-6, with D maybe TRBD1 (5 bases). This clonotype originated in a human donor with multiple sclerosis. Here the CDR3 DNA reads TGCGCCAGCAGCTCGACAGTTTTGAATTCACCCCTCCACTTT. It yields the protein CASSSTVLNSPLHF.